Listed below are T cell receptor beta chains from one sample, sequenced in a study of human T cells and chemical hapten exposure. TCRdb reanalysed the RACE reads using MiXCR and keeps one entry per CDR3 protein. The sample lists some 36,000 distinct CDR3 sequences, over 9% seen once, with 25% to 30% in the top ten. The sample was whole blood, taken in connection with sensitization to the hapten diphenylcyclopropenone (DPC). These receptors all come from a man aged 45-60 years with alopecia areata. Some clones in this sample may be carry-over from other donors' samples. Each CDR3 is given with its conserved first and last residue. Fields, in order: V gene, J gene, clone size, CDR3 length, D gene, CDR3 protein, CDR3 DNA. The D gene is left open where the match is weak. Size tells how often a clone was seen (once, few, many) or the class of an expanded clone, and some rows leave it out.

TRBV5-5	TRBJ2-2	-	15	-	CASSRGPTNTGELFF	TGTGCCAGCAGCAGGGGACCCACGAACACCGGGGAGCTGTTTTTT
TRBV20-1	TRBJ1-1	many	14	TRBD1	CSARGQTGHTEAFF	TGCAGTGCTAGAGGACAGACAGGGCACACTGAAGCTTTCTTT
TRBV10-1	TRBJ2-2	few	15	-	CASSESSGLTGELFF	TGCGCCAGCAGTGAGTCGAGCGGGTTAACCGGGGAGCTGTTTTTT
TRBV12-3/TRBV12-4	TRBJ2-3	-	11	-	CASSSPGTQYF	TGTGCCAGCAGTTCACCGGGTACGCAGTATTTT
TRBV28	TRBJ2-7	many	13	-	CASSEGQTYEQYF	TGTGCCAGCAGTGAAGGACAGACCTACGAGCAGTACTTC
TRBV6-6	TRBJ1-5	many	12	-	CASSYQDQPQHF	TGTGCCAGCAGTTACCAGGATCAGCCCCAGCATTTT
TRBV29-1	TRBJ1-3	-	12	-	CSVATSGNTIYF	TGCAGCGTTGCCACCTCTGGAAACACCATATATTTT
TRBV12-3/TRBV12-4	TRBJ2-6	-	15	-	CASSLLTSGANVLTF	TGTGCCAGCAGTTTATTAACGTCTGGGGCCAACGTCCTGACTTTC
TRBV6-4	TRBJ2-6	many	16	-	CASSDGGGAGANVLTF	TGTGCCAGCAGTGACGGCGGGGGCGCAGGGGCCAACGTCCTGACTTTC
TRBV29-1	TRBJ1-2	many	12	-	CSARGNNYGYTF	TGCAGCGCCAGAGGAAATAACTATGGCTACACCTTC
TRBV28	TRBJ2-3	many	12	-	CASSLGADTQYF	TGTGCCAGCAGTTTAGGGGCAGATACGCAGTATTTT
TRBV7-2	TRBJ2-7	many	14	TRBD2	CASSPGLAGVEQYF	TGTGCCAGCAGCCCGGGACTAGCGGGAGTCGAGCAGTACTTC
TRBV10-3	TRBJ2-2	many	14	TRBD2	CATGLAGETGELFF	TGTGCCACCGGACTAGCGGGAGAAACCGGGGAGCTGTTTTTT
TRBV12-3/TRBV12-4	TRBJ2-3	many	17	TRBD2	CASSRRRAGLDSDTQYF	TGTGCCAGCAGTAGACGTCGGGCGGGACTAGACTCAGATACGCAGTATTTT
TRBV27	TRBJ2-1	many	15	TRBD1	CASSPGTGGHNEQFF	TGTGCCAGCAGTCCCGGGACAGGGGGGCACAATGAGCAGTTCTTC
TRBV19	TRBJ2-1	many	18	-	CASSSYILAETSYNEQFF	TGTGCCAGTAGTTCGTACATTTTAGCGGAGACCTCCTACAATGAGCAGTTCTTC
TRBV20-1	TRBJ2-3	few	12	TRBD2	CSLEAGGDTQYF	TGCAGTTTAGAGGCGGGAGGAGATACGCAGTATTTT
TRBV3-1	TRBJ1-2	few	11	-	CASSHSLGYTF	TGTGCCAGCAGCCATTCCCTCGGCTACACCTTC
TRBV7-9	TRBJ2-5	few	11	-	CASSLTETQYF	TGTGCCAGCAGCTTAACAGAGACCCAGTACTTC
TRBV7-9	TRBJ1-5	few	15	TRBD1	CASSPRDRSNQPQHF	TGTGCCAGCAGCCCACGGGACAGGAGCAATCAGCCCCAGCATTTT
TRBV20-1	TRBJ2-5	-	15	TRBD2	CSARKLAGIGETQYF	TGCAGTGCTAGAAAATTAGCGGGAATTGGAGAGACCCAGTACTTC
TRBV7-2	TRBJ2-3	few	15	TRBD2	CASSQTSGSADTQYF	TGTGCCAGCAGCCAGACTAGCGGGTCTGCAGATACGCAGTATTTT
TRBV11-3	TRBJ2-1	many	15	-	CASSLDGSKINEQFF	TGTGCCAGCAGCTTAGATGGCTCGAAAATCAATGAGCAGTTCTTC
TRBV20-1	TRBJ2-3	-	13	-	CSARDLGEDTQYF	TGCAGTGCTAGAGATCTGGGGGAAGATACGCAGTATTTT
TRBV27	TRBJ1-1	many	15	-	CASSPQWGEVTEAFF	TGTGCCAGCAGTCCCCAGTGGGGCGAGGTCACTGAAGCTTTCTTT
TRBV28	TRBJ2-7	-	15	TRBD1	CASSSRDSPAYEQYF	TGTGCCAGCAGTTCACGGGACAGCCCTGCCTACGAGCAGTACTTC
TRBV5-4	TRBJ2-5	many	15	TRBD1	CASSPTTGGSETQYF	TGTGCCAGCAGCCCGACGACAGGGGGTTCGGAGACCCAGTACTTC
TRBV7-6	TRBJ2-1	many	16	TRBD2	CASSLDRAGLANEQFF	TGTGCCAGCAGCTTAGATCGAGCGGGATTGGCCAATGAGCAGTTCTTC
TRBV28	TRBJ1-1	-	13	TRBD1	CASRGQMNTEAFF	TGTGCCAGCAGGGGACAGATGAACACTGAAGCTTTCTTT
TRBV2	TRBJ2-3	many	15	-	CASSEDKIGTDTQYF	TGTGCCAGCAGTGAAGACAAGATAGGGACAGATACGCAGTATTTT
TRBV12-3/TRBV12-4	TRBJ1-6	few	12	-	CASSGSKKPLHF	TGTGCCAGCAGTGGTTCGAAAAAGCCCCTCCACTTT